This TCR beta chain derives from a study of blood T cell repertoires in COVID-19. Overall study context: The samples span acute and convalescent COVID-19 from the United States, Italy and Spain.

After removal of 6 bases from V and 3 bases from J, the junction contained 5 bases not matched to a gene. Germline V gene lookup returns CDR1 MNHEY and CDR2 SVGAGI. The CDR3 spans 14 residues. Seattle patients were enrolled while actively infected and followed longitudinally. Profiled with immunoSEQ multiplex PCR; TCRdb holds only in-frame clones, not every one. The sample contains some 200,000 clones, about 85% of which appear only once. V is TRBV6-5 and J is TRBJ1-1; TRBD1 agrees at 9 bases. This sequence originates from an older woman with COVID-19, enrolled during active disease. The specimen sequenced was peripheral blood. The chain's CDR3 is CASRETGGYTEAFF. DNA of the CDR3: TGTGCCAGCAGGGAGACAGGGGGTTACACTGAAGCTTTCTTT.